These 12 T cell receptor beta chains share one sample of origin, sequenced in a study of PD-L1 blockade in urothelial cancer. Time point noted: peripheral blood 6 weeks after treatment start. The table came from immunoSEQ multiplex PCR; TCRdb's copy has only in-frame clones and leaves some out. Among fewer than 50,000 clones listed, about 86% were seen once. This specimen was PBMCs, taken around atezolizumab (anti-PD-L1) treatment. The receptors here all came from a man between 60 and 75 years old with urothelial cancer.

The chain couples TRBV30 to TRBJ1-5; 9 bases match TRBD1. After removal of 3 bases from V and 6 bases from J, the junction contained 12 bases not matched to a gene. Germline CDR1 and CDR2: GTSNPN and SVGIG (reference sequence). The CDR3 contains 16 residues. The CDR3 region is CAWSSPDRGIGQPQHF. CDR3 sequence (DNA): TGTGCCTGGAGCTCTCCTGACAGGGGGATAGGTCAGCCCCAGCATTTT.

The chain employs TRBV6-1 and TRBJ2-7; D unclear. The germline CDR1 and CDR2 sequences are MNHNS and SASEGT. The V end lost 3 bases, the J end lost 9 bases, and 12 bases lay between the germline ends. The CDR3 covers 12 residues. The CDR3 sequence is CASSEVGSVQYF. CDR3 bases: TGTGCCAGCAGTGAGGTCGGGTCCGTGCAGTACTTC.

J is TRBJ2-5 and V is TRBV6-6; possibly TRBD1 for D (5 bases). The germline CDR1 and CDR2 sequences are MNHNY and SVGAGI (reference sequence). This CDR3 comprises 15 residues. The ends were cut back, 2 bases at V and 0 bases at J, with 10 bases in the middle. CDR3 sequence reads: CASSYADRNQETQYF. CDR3 nucleotides: TGTGCCAGCAGTTACGCAGACAGAAACCAAGAGACCCAGTACTTC.

The genes are TRBV5-6 and TRBJ2-1; the match to TRBD2 covers 7 bases. The germline V gene encodes CDR1 SGHDT and CDR2 YYEEEE. The J segment lost 1 base and the V segment lost 2 bases, leaving 9 bases of the junction unmatched. CDR3 size: 17 residues. CDR3 DNA sequence: TGTGCCAGCAGCTTTTATTTAGCGGGTACTTCCTACAATGAGCAGTTCTTC. Protein product: CASSFYLAGTSYNEQFF.

J is TRBJ2-6 and V is TRBV6-5, with D tentatively TRBD2 (5 bases). Germline CDR1 reads MNHEY; CDR2 reads SVGAGI. CDR3 size: 15 residues. Between the trimmed V and J ends, which lost 4 bases and 4 bases, there was a span of 11 bases. CDR3 sequence: CASSSGNSGANVLTF. The CDR3 nucleotides are TGTGCCAGCAGTTCGGGGAACTCAGGGGCCAACGTCCTGACTTTC.

The chain combines TRBV5-4 with TRBJ2-3; 9 bases fit TRBD2. The germline CDR1 and CDR2 sequences are SGHNT and YYREEE (reference sequence). The CDR3 runs to 15 residues. The V and J ends lost 6 bases and 5 bases, in that order; junction bases with no gene match: 10. The CDR3 region has the DNA TGTGCCAGCACCCCTGAAATAGCGGGAGAAGATACGCAGTATTTT. Amino acids: CASTPEIAGEDTQYF.

The chain has TRBV18 and TRBJ2-7; D remains ambiguous. The CDR3 sequence is 12 residues long. The V gene lost 3 bases and the J gene lost 2 bases, with 5 bases spanning the gap. Germline V lookup: CDR1 KGHSH, CDR2 LQKENI. The CDR3 loop reads CASSPSTYEQYF. The DNA for the CDR3 is TGTGCCAGCTCACCGTCCACCTACGAGCAGTACTTC. The whole variable domain, remainder taken from reference TRBV18 and TRBJ2-7, is NAGVMQNPRHLVRRRGQEARLRCSPMKGHSHVYWYRQLPEEGLKFMVYLQKENIIDESGMPKERFSAEFPKEGPSILRIQQVVRGDSAAYFCASSPSTYEQYFGPGTRLTVT.

The chain couples TRBV7-3 to TRBJ1-2, with 7 bases aligning to TRBD1. Germline assignment: CDR1 SGHTA and CDR2 FQGTGA. The CDR3 sequence is 13 residues long. Written as DNA, the CDR3 is TGTACCACGGGGGACCCGACAGGGAGCGGCTACACCTTC. This encodes CTTGDPTGSGYTF.

The rearrangement uses TRBV27 and TRBJ1-5, with TRBD1 as a possible D gene (5 bases). This CDR3 has 13 amino acids. Trimming took off 4 bases at V and 3 bases at J, with 7 bases between the two ends. CDR1 is MNHEY and CDR2 is SMNVEV in the germline V gene (reference sequence). Here the CDR3 reads CASSWTLNQPQHF. CDR3 bases: TGTGCCAGCAGTTGGACACTCAATCAGCCCCAGCATTTT.

The genes are TRBV28 and TRBJ2-5; TRBD2 matches 9 bases. Looked up from germline, CDR1 is MDHEN and CDR2 is SYDVKM. J was trimmed by 1 base and V by 6 bases; bases with no gene match: 3. The CDR3 spans 14 residues. Written as DNA, the CDR3 is TGTGCCAGCAGGACTAGCGGTAGCCAAGAGACCCAGTACTTC. Its translation is CASRTSGSQETQYF.

This clone was seen only once. The chain couples TRBV5-1 to TRBJ1-4; TRBD1 agrees at 10 bases. Per germline, CDR1 SGHRS and CDR2 YFSETQ. The CDR3 covers 16 residues. Losses at the gene ends were 4 bases for V and 4 bases for J; bases not matched to a gene: 7. CDR3 amino acids: CASSAGQGYINEKLFF. The CDR3 bases are TGCGCCAGCAGCGCGGGACAGGGGTACATTAATGAAAAACTGTTTTTT.

In DNA, the CDR3 is TGTGCCAGCAGCCCTACCACTTCCGGCTACACCTTC. Its translation is CASSPTTSGYTF. The chain joins TRBV7-2 to TRBJ1-2; D gene unclear. This CDR3 has 12 residues. Trimming pared 5 bases from V and 8 bases from J, leaving 12 bases between. Germline values: CDR1 SGHTA, CDR2 FQGNSA.